This is a list of T cell receptor beta chains from one sample in a study of T-cell memory formation after mild COVID-19. MiXCR was run by TCRdb on the 5' RACE reads, yielding one entry per CDR3 protein. The sample holds 300,000 to 350,000 distinct CDR3 sequences, 14% seen once. The sample taken for sequencing was PBMCs or a T cell subset sorted from them (not recorded which). These receptors were taken from a man aged 18 to 29 who had mild COVID-19 (a few samples of this study predate the infection). Cell type and time point are not known. The conserved cysteine and the conserved F or W are not part of the CDR3 here. The order of the fields is V gene, J gene, clone size, D gene, CDR3 protein. D genes are given only for firm matches. Where a row states a size, it is once, few, many or the class of an expanded clone; other rows omit it.

V gene: TRBV7-2; J gene: TRBJ1-1; clone size: few; D gene: .; CDR3 protein: ASSLVPANTEAF
V gene: TRBV7-9; J gene: TRBJ1-3; clone size: few; D gene: .; CDR3 protein: ASSLSRRRGNTIY
V gene: TRBV5-1; J gene: TRBJ1-3; clone size: few; D gene: TRBD1; CDR3 protein: ASSSTGATSGNTIY
V gene: TRBV7-9; J gene: TRBJ2-4; clone size: few; D gene: .; CDR3 protein: ASSFGKDDWFSLAKNIQY
V gene: TRBV7-7; J gene: TRBJ2-1; clone size: many; D gene: .; CDR3 protein: ASSPGHDNEQF
V gene: TRBV7-8; J gene: TRBJ2-7; clone size: many; D gene: .; CDR3 protein: ASSSQPTVYEQY
V gene: TRBV10-3; J gene: TRBJ2-7; clone size: few; D gene: .; CDR3 protein: AISRFSRGAEEQY
V gene: TRBV4-1; J gene: TRBJ1-1; clone size: few; D gene: .; CDR3 protein: ASTPRAFMNTEAF
V gene: TRBV7-6; J gene: TRBJ2-5; clone size: many; D gene: TRBD2; CDR3 protein: ASSLLGTSGIETQY
V gene: TRBV3-2; J gene: TRBJ2-2; clone size: .; D gene: .; CDR3 protein: ASSQVGTSTGELF
V gene: TRBV4-2; J gene: TRBJ2-4; clone size: .; D gene: .; CDR3 protein: ASSQERGNIQY
V gene: TRBV5-1; J gene: TRBJ2-3; clone size: many; D gene: TRBD2; CDR3 protein: ASSSTSGATDTQY
V gene: TRBV15; J gene: TRBJ2-2; clone size: few; D gene: TRBD1; CDR3 protein: ATSQKGTGGAGELF
V gene: TRBV20-1; J gene: TRBJ1-1; clone size: .; D gene: TRBD1; CDR3 protein: SAPRTGVTEAF
V gene: TRBV5-1; J gene: TRBJ1-3; clone size: .; D gene: .; CDR3 protein: ASSWAGPFSGNTIY
V gene: TRBV7-2; J gene: TRBJ1-4; clone size: few; D gene: .; CDR3 protein: ASSSWGIRNEKLF
V gene: TRBV6-5; J gene: TRBJ1-2; clone size: few; D gene: .; CDR3 protein: ASRVPSGNYGYT
V gene: TRBV7-2; J gene: TRBJ1-2; clone size: many; D gene: TRBD1; CDR3 protein: ASSLEYRGTDFLNYGYT
V gene: TRBV19; J gene: TRBJ1-1; clone size: few; D gene: .; CDR3 protein: ASSMPRQNTEAF
V gene: TRBV6-5; J gene: TRBJ2-5; clone size: few; D gene: .; CDR3 protein: ASSSRLTRETQY
V gene: TRBV12-3/TRBV12-4; J gene: TRBJ2-7; clone size: few; D gene: .; CDR3 protein: ASSQLLGPYEQY
V gene: TRBV15; J gene: TRBJ1-2; clone size: few; D gene: TRBD1; CDR3 protein: ATSRVDRDLSNYGYT
V gene: TRBV4-2; J gene: TRBJ1-1; clone size: .; D gene: .; CDR3 protein: ASSRIGVPVPEAF
V gene: TRBV18; J gene: TRBJ1-2; clone size: .; D gene: TRBD1; CDR3 protein: ASSPRQGQRYGYT
V gene: TRBV6-5; J gene: TRBJ1-2; clone size: .; D gene: .; CDR3 protein: ASRIQGFLGGYGYT
V gene: TRBV7-2; J gene: TRBJ2-2; clone size: many; D gene: .; CDR3 protein: ASIPTGELF
V gene: TRBV4-1; J gene: TRBJ2-5; clone size: .; D gene: .; CDR3 protein: ASSPIGGARGETQY
V gene: TRBV4-3; J gene: TRBJ2-4; clone size: few; D gene: .; CDR3 protein: ASSQGRGNIQY
V gene: TRBV12-3/TRBV12-4; J gene: TRBJ1-2; clone size: many; D gene: .; CDR3 protein: ASSPPTEFYGYT
V gene: TRBV6-6; J gene: TRBJ2-1; clone size: .; D gene: TRBD2; CDR3 protein: ASSFTSVGGEQF
V gene: TRBV6-5; J gene: TRBJ2-4; clone size: .; D gene: .; CDR3 protein: ASSYSTQGLAKNIQY
V gene: TRBV18; J gene: TRBJ2-7; clone size: few; D gene: TRBD2; CDR3 protein: ASSPGQTSGVEQY
V gene: TRBV20-1; J gene: TRBJ2-3; clone size: few; D gene: .; CDR3 protein: SARVADTQY
V gene: TRBV29-1; J gene: TRBJ2-7; clone size: few; D gene: .; CDR3 protein: SAGRGSYEQY
V gene: TRBV5-1; J gene: TRBJ2-1; clone size: few; D gene: .; CDR3 protein: ASSSGRLGAGYNEQF
V gene: TRBV6-2/TRBV6-3; J gene: TRBJ2-1; clone size: .; D gene: .; CDR3 protein: ASRVEARVGEQF
V gene: TRBV20-1; J gene: TRBJ2-2; clone size: few; D gene: TRBD1; CDR3 protein: SAPRTGIPGELF